One and the same sample provided the 14 T cell receptor beta chains below, sequenced in a study of identical twins. TCRdb passed the 5' RACE reads through MiXCR, listing each CDR3 protein once. The data contain 450,000 or so distinct CDR3 sequences, approximately 24% of them singletons. These data are also associated with another study on T cells expressing NK-cell markers.

What was sequenced was CD4+ T cells sorted from blood. The source of these receptors is a woman in her late teens or twenties in good health.

The chain combines TRBV5-1 with TRBJ1-5; maybe TRBD1 (5 bases). V lost 2 bases and J 4 bases, leaving 13 bases between the germline ends. Germline-derived CDR1 and CDR2 are SGHRS and YFSETQ. The CDR3 sequence is 15 residues long. The CDR3 bases are TGCGCCAGCAGCTTTCAGGGTGGGCCGAATCAGCCCCAGCATTTT. This codes for CASSFQGGPNQPQHF.

The chain carries TRBV6-5 and TRBJ1-1; 7 nucleotides agree with TRBD1. The V and J ends lost 0 bases and 4 bases, in that order; junction bases with no gene match: 2. Per germline, CDR1 MNHEY and CDR2 SVGAGI. There are 14 residues in the CDR3. CDR3 DNA: TGTGCCAGCAGTTACTCTCCAGGGGGCACTGAAGCTTTCTTT. Residues: CASSYSPGGTEAFF.

The chain employs TRBV7-9 and TRBJ1-1; D might be TRBD1 (6 bases). CDR1 is SEHNR and CDR2 is FQNEAQ in the germline V gene (reference sequence). The CDR3 is 14 residues long. Trimming took 5 bases from V and 8 from J, leaving 18 bases between them. CDR3 DNA: TGTGCCAGCAGCCCCCGACAGGCCTTTGGGGAAGCTTTCTTT. As protein: CASSPRQAFGEAFF.

This rearrangement joins TRBV7-2 to TRBJ2-3; perhaps TRBD1 as D (6 bases). The CDR3 loop spans 14 amino acids. The V end lost 5 bases, the J end lost 4 bases, and 13 bases lay between the germline ends. CDR1 and CDR2 from the germline V gene are SGHTA and FQGNSA. In DNA form, the CDR3 reads TGTGCCAGCAGCCCGAACAGGGCTCCAGATACGCAGTATTTT. Translated, it gives CASSPNRAPDTQYF.

Written as DNA, the CDR3 is TGCAGTGCTAAACAGGGGCAATCACCCCTCCACTTT. It encodes CSAKQGQSPLHF. The chain carries TRBV20-1 and TRBJ1-6, with 7 bases matching TRBD1. The germline V gene has CDR1 DFQATT and CDR2 SNEGSKA (reference sequence). This CDR3 has 12 residues. V dropped 4 bases and J dropped 10; count of bases not matched to a gene: 4.

The chain is built from TRBV11-3 and TRBJ1-1; possibly TRBD1 for D (5 bases). Trimming took 5 bases from V and 6 from J, leaving 13 bases between them. The CDR3 loop spans 13 amino acids. Germline loops: CDR1 SGHNT, CDR2 YENEEA. This CDR3 reads CASSAFRDAEAFF. CDR3 bases: TGTGCCAGCAGCGCATTCAGGGACGCTGAAGCTTTCTTT. Complete variable domain (other parts from reference TRBV11-3 and TRBJ1-1): EAGVVQSPRYKIIEKKQPVAFWCNPISGHNTLYWYLQNLGQGPELLIRYENEEAVDDSQLPKDRFSAERLKGVDSTLKIQPAELGDSAVYLCASSAFRDAEAFFGQGTRLTVV.

This chain links TRBV9 with TRBJ2-5; TRBD2 aligns across 8 bases. With V trimmed by 6 bases and J by 7 bases, 17 bases remained unmatched. Germline-derived CDR1 and CDR2 are SGDLS and YYNGEE. This CDR3 region has 16 residues. CDR3 residues: CASNSGGRASWGTQYF. The CDR3 DNA sequence: TGTGCCAGCAACAGCGGGGGCCGGGCCAGTTGGGGGACCCAGTACTTC.

The rearrangement uses TRBV20-1 and TRBJ2-3, with D possibly TRBD1 on 5 matching bases. Trimming took 0 bases from V and 1 from J, leaving 8 bases between them. Germline CDR1 DFQATT, CDR2 SNEGSKA (reference sequence). CDR3 length: 14 amino acids. The CDR3 coding sequence is TGCAGTGCTAGAGAAGTGGGGCGCACAGATACGCAGTATTTT. Protein sequence: CSAREVGRTDTQYF.

This clonotype was detected a few times. DNA of the CDR3: TGTGCCAGCAGCCCCCGTTTAGCGGAAAGCTCCTACAATGAGCAGTTCTTC. Amino acids: CASSPRLAESSYNEQFF. V and J are TRBV9 and TRBJ2-1, with TRBD2 as a possible D gene (6 bases). Trimming shortened V by 4 bases and J by 0 bases, and 17 bases separated the two germline ends. Germline-derived CDR1 and CDR2 are SGDLS and YYNGEE. The CDR3 consists of 17 residues.

This clonotype was observed a few times. The V call is TRBV2, the J call TRBJ2-3; D might be TRBD1 (6 bases). This CDR3 is 14 amino acids long. CDR1 is SNHLY, CDR2 FYNNEI, per germline. The ends were cut back, 7 bases at V and 4 bases at J, with 15 bases in the middle. This CDR3 is CASKVQGAADTQYF. The DNA for the CDR3 is TGTGCCAGCAAGGTACAGGGTGCGGCAGATACGCAGTATTTT.

This clonotype appeared a single time. The genes are TRBV7-8 and TRBJ1-2; D is unresolved. Germline V gene data show CDR1 as SGHVS and CDR2 as FQNEAQ. This CDR3 region has 13 residues. V dropped 5 bases and J dropped 7 bases, with 14 bases sitting between them. CDR3 sequence reads: CASSLPTTAGYTF. The CDR3 DNA sequence: TGTGCCAGCAGCCTCCCTACTACGGCTGGCTACACCTTC.

This clonotype was seen more than once but under ten times. The chain recombines TRBV20-1 with TRBJ2-2; 14 bases are a match to TRBD2. The V gene's germline CDR1 is DFQATT and CDR2 SNEGSKA (reference sequence). J gave up 3 bases and V 3 bases, and 3 bases lay outside the gene matches. CDR3 length equals 16 residues. The CDR3 reads CSARGTSGRDTGELFF. The CDR3 DNA reads TGCAGTGCTAGGGGGACTAGCGGGAGAGACACCGGGGAGCTGTTTTTT.

V and J are TRBV4-2 and TRBJ2-1, with unresolved D. Trimming left V 2 bases short and J 7 bases short, with 9 bases between. CDR3 length equals 13 residues. The germline V gene has CDR1 LGHNA and CDR2 YNFKEQ. The DNA for the CDR3 is TGTGCCAGCAGCCAAAGCCTAGGGAATGAGCAGTTCTTC. It translates to CASSQSLGNEQFF.

The rearrangement joins TRBV5-1 to TRBJ2-1, with D possibly TRBD2 on 5 matching bases. CDR1 is SGHRS, CDR2 YFSETQ, per germline. The CDR3 runs to 15 residues. Trimming pared 7 bases from V and 4 bases from J, leaving 18 bases between. The CDR3 sequence is CASDPLGGLYNEQFF. The DNA of the CDR3 is TGCGCCAGCGACCCTTTGGGCGGGCTTTACAATGAGCAGTTCTTC.